This TCR beta chain emerged from a study of cytomegalovirus exposure and HLA in healthy donors (dated by TCRdb to about 2017). Describing the broader study: The 500 to 800 repertoires of the first cohort and the 95 to 150 validation repertoires were produced on the same platform, according to a later analysis. The study aimed to test whether signatures of past pathogen exposure could be identified by cataloging public T cell receptors. Along with the roughly 670-subject first cohort, a separate validation cohort of about 110 different subjects was used. The study combined high-throughput TCR immunosequencing, statistical association of individual TCRs with disease status, and machine learning to predict cytomegalovirus infection status.

Findings and caveats that apply to the study as a whole: A later analysis lacked HLA typing for the validation cohort, so it scored co-occurrence in that cohort across all 110 or so repertoires. A few of the identified cytomegalovirus-associated TCR beta chains were confirmed in vitro to be specific for cytomegalovirus antigens. The authors suggested that the approach could potentially be extended to other disease states and immunological phenotypes. Most TCR sequences were observed very rarely across donors, whereas some public TCRs were present in many individuals. Cytomegalovirus status was reported to be diagnosed by the classifier with high specificity and sensitivity in both the original and validation cohorts. A later analysis found that TCRs clustered in the first cohort also tended to co-occur in the roughly 120 validation repertoires, with 94% of cluster scores above 0. A total of 150 or so TCR beta chains were listed by the study as associated with cytomegalovirus.

For this clone: The antigen this receptor binds is unknown. Per-nucleotide qualities are absent, and no much larger clonotype sits a single base away.

The receptor library was made with the immunoSEQ multiplex PCR assay. Regarding the original processing steps: A statistical classification framework was built for diagnosing cytomegalovirus status from the catalog of TCR beta chain sequences. TCRdb limited this immuneACCESS table to in-frame rearrangements with V and J called. A share of clones is missing; checked studies link under half to unresolved V genes, and the rest is unexplained. V and J calls and clone size follow that table, whereas D and trimming were derived from the DNA. The sample includes some 250,000 clones, with around 90% observed a single time. The top ten hold under 0.4% of the sample. The donors were included in the validation cohort of some 120 subjects, a group kept apart from the approximately 650-subject first cohort. Material: PBMCs. The TCR comes from a woman younger than 35 in good health and CMV-seronegative.

The CDR3 region: CASSLRGYSYNSPLHF. The nucleotide sequence is given as TGCGCCAGCAGCTTGAGGGGCTACTCCTATAATTCACCCCTCCACTTT. The V and J segments used are TRBV5-1 and TRBJ1-6; the best D guess is TRBD1, with 5 bases matching. As encoded in the germline V gene, CDR1 is SGHRS while CDR2 is YFSETQ. Its CDR3 holds 16 amino acids, cysteine through phenylalanine. Kept here is only the CDR3 DNA, which spans 48 bases and is read in frame from base 1. V is reduced by 1 base and J by 0 bases, leaving a spacing of 8 bases between them. Reference TRBV5-1 and TRBJ1-6 proteins supply the regions before and after the CDR3; the full variable domain is: KAGVTQTPRYLIKTRGQQVTLSCSPISGHRSVSWYQQTPGQGLQFLFEYFSETQRNKGNFPGRFSGRQFSNSRSEMNVSTLELGDSALYLCASSLRGYSYNSPLHFGNGTRLTVT.